This TCR beta chain appears in the sequencing data of a study of cytomegalovirus exposure and HLA in healthy donors. Study-wide findings and caveats: The HLA-A and HLA-B alleles of most subjects were reportedly predicted accurately from TCR beta sequences. The study designated over 150 TCR beta chains cytomegalovirus-associated.

Trimming left V 3 bases short and J 2 bases short, with 8 bases between. Looked up from germline, CDR1 is MNHEY and CDR2 is SVGAGI. The CDR3 sequence is 14 residues long. Amplification used 60 Vbeta primers and 13 Jbeta primers. Measured with immunoSEQ multiplex PCR; TCRdb has only the in-frame clones, and not every one. This sample has some 110,000 clones; about three quarters occur once, and the top ten carry about 13%. Details on this clone: Its antigen remains unidentified.

The chain links TRBV6-5 to TRBJ1-5, with no clear D. The source is a woman aged 60-70 years in good health and CMV-seropositive. Source material: PBMCs. CDR3 DNA: TGTGCCAGCAGTTATGGGCGGGGCAATCAGCCCCAGCATTTT. Its protein is CASSYGRGNQPQHF.